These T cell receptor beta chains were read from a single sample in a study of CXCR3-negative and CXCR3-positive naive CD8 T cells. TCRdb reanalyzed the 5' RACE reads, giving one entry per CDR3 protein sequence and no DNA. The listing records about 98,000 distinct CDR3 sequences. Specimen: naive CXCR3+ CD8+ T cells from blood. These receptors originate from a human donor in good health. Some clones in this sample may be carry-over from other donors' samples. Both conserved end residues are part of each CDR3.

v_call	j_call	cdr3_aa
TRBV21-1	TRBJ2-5	CASSKVLDQETQYF
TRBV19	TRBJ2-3	CASSINVGDTQYF
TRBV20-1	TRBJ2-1	CSVPGQGVLTGNEQFF
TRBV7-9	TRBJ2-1	CASSLVRGDEQFF
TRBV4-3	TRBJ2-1	CASSQDLWQLRHNEQFF
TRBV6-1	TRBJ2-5	CASSDVNTETQYF
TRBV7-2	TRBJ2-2	CASRTGGVTGELFF
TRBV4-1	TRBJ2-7	CASSHGGHYEQYF
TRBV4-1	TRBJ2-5	CASSPGWETQYF
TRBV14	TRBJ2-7	CASSPTSPSYEQYF
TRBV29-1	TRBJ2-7	CSVRPRDRDLYEQYF
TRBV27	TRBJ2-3	CASSLITGYRVDTQYF
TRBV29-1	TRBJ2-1	CSVELAVITNEQFF
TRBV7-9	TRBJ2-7	CASSLALNEQYF
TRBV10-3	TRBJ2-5	CATRGRDQETQYF
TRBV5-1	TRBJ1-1	CASSLEGPGATEAFF
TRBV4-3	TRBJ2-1	CASSQTSSSYNEQFF
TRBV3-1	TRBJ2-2	CASSQGGLAGDANTGELFF
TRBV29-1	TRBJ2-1	CSVVRAKSNEQFF
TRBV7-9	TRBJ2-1	CASSLETGGNNNEQFF
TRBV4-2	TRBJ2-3	CASSELLGTQYF
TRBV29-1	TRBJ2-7	CSVEERANPGNEQYF
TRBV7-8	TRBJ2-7	CASTNPGRTYEQYF
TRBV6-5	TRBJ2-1	CASSTLGTSLSSYNEQFF
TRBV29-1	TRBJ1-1	CSVDVPGKNTEAFF
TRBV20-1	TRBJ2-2	CSARSRTSGGLTGELFF
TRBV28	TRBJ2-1	CASSLGVAGPANNEQFF
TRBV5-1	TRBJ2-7	CASSPTADRGEEQYF
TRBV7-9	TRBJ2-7	CASSAGQGCEQYF
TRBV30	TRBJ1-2	CAWSSGTGYGYTF
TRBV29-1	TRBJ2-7	CSVSHASSYEQYF
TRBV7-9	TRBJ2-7	CASSFDGTGEQYF
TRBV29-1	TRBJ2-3	CSVGSPDYTQYF
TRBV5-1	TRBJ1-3	CASSVDRGSGNTIYF
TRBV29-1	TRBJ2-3	CSVERRLDSDTQYF
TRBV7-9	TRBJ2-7	CASSLVLQDEQYF
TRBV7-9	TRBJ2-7	CASSSLTRTGTYEQYF
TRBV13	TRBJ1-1	CASSLGLVGSEAFF
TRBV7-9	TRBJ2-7	CASSLAIAAGYEQYF
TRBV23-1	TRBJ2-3	CASIIGAKTSTDTQYF
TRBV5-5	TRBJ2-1	CASSFDSGGAGNEQFF
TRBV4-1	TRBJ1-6	CASSQVGVSSPLHF
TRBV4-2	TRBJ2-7	CASSQEELGIYEQYF